Detailed here is one T cell receptor (beta chain). Its antigen is as yet unknown. The record originates from a study of somatic mutations in cytotoxic T cells in rheumatoid arthritis. Looking at the study overall: Sorting by flow gave nearly 100% purity for some V beta antibody-stained T-cell populations, including V beta1+ cells sequenced for TCRB.

Study-wide points: No antigen targets were known for the expanded CD8+ clones. Clonality of CD8+ cells rose with age in rheumatoid arthritis patients but not healthy controls.

Method: immunoSEQ multiplex PCR; TCRdb's copy keeps in-frame clones and lacks some. This table has about 30,000 clones, around four fifths appearing once. Separation of CD4+ and CD8+ cells was performed by positive magnetic bead selection, and purity was verified by flow cytometry. V lost 0 bases and J 6 bases, leaving 5 bases between the germline ends. The CDR3 contains 12 residues. Germline lookup yields CDR1 SEHNR and CDR2 FQNEAQ (reference sequence). The source is an adult with rheumatoid arthritis. Sequencing input: CD8+ T cells sorted from blood. V usage is TRBV7-9 and J usage is TRBJ1-2, with D uncertain. The CDR3 DNA reads TGTGCCAGCAGCTTAGCCTCAGATGGCTACACCTTC. Translating it yields CASSLASDGYTF.